Below are 24 T cell receptor beta chains sequenced from a single sample in a study of cytomegalovirus exposure and HLA in healthy donors. Both 60 Vbeta primers and 13 Jbeta primers went into the PCR. Clones were read by immunoSEQ multiplex PCR, and TCRdb kept only the in-frame ones, dropping some. The sample holds approximately 100,000 clones, about 68% seen once. The sequenced material came from PBMCs. These TCRs come from a male donor in good health and CMV-seropositive.

This clone was seen only a few times. This rearrangement joins TRBV30 to TRBJ2-6; D not resolved. V shed 5 bases and J shed 0 bases, with 11 bases lying between them. Per the germline V gene, CDR1 is GTSNPN and CDR2 is SVGIG (reference sequence). The CDR3 is 15 amino acids. The CDR3 bases are TGTGCCTGGGACTCACCTTTCTCTGGGGCCAACGTCCTGACTTTC. Its protein is CAWDSPFSGANVLTF.

The gene calls are TRBV30 and TRBJ1-6; TRBD1 might be the D (5 bases). This CDR3 spans 14 amino acids. The V gene lost 7 bases and the J gene lost 6 bases, with 16 bases spanning the gap. The germline V gene has CDR1 GTSNPN and CDR2 SVGIG (reference sequence). CDR3 in DNA: TGTGCCTTACAGGTTTTCAATGGTAATTCACCCCTCCACTTT. Translated, it gives CALQVFNGNSPLHF.

The chain couples TRBV5-6 to TRBJ2-2, with D possibly being TRBD1 (6 bases). This CDR3 has 16 residues. Germline CDR1 is SGHDT and CDR2 is YYEEEE. The V end was cut by 0 bases, the J end by 3 bases, with 12 bases between. CDR3 in amino acids: CASSLAPDSYTGELFF. In nucleotides, the CDR3 is TGTGCCAGCAGCTTGGCCCCGGACAGCTACACCGGGGAGCTGTTTTTT.

The table lists this clone with a few counts. The chain couples TRBV19 to TRBJ2-1; TRBD2 agrees at 10 bases. This CDR3 is built from 15 residues. V shed 5 bases and J 1 base; nucleotides not matched to a gene: 2. Germline lookup yields CDR1 LNHDA and CDR2 SQIVND (reference sequence). DNA of the CDR3: TGTGCCAGTAGTGCGACTAGCGGGTCCTACAATGAGCAGTTCTTC. Its protein is CASSATSGSYNEQFF.

This chain connects TRBV7-2 to TRBJ1-2; D gene ambiguous. This CDR3 has 13 residues. The V gene lost 3 bases and the J gene lost 10 bases, with 15 bases spanning the gap. Looked up from germline, CDR1 is SGHTA and CDR2 is FQGNSA. CDR3 in amino acids: CASSLRASEFYTF. The DNA for the CDR3 is TGTGCCAGCAGCTTGCGGGCGAGCGAGTTCTACACCTTC. Variable domain in full (rest from reference TRBV7-2 and TRBJ1-2): GAGVSQSPSNKVTEKGKDVELRCDPISGHTALYWYRQSLGQGLEFLIYFQGNSAPDKSGLPSDRFSAERTGGSVSTLTIQRTQQEDSAVYLCASSLRASEFYTFGSGTRLTVV.

The chain carries TRBV5-1 and TRBJ2-5; D is ambiguous. The CDR3 loop spans 15 amino acids. The V and J ends lost 0 bases and 4 bases respectively, with 13 bases between them. Germline assignment: CDR1 SGHRS and CDR2 YFSETQ. The CDR3 region has the DNA TGCGCCAGCAGCTTGGCGACTCTATCGGGAGAGACCCAGTACTTC. The encoded protein is CASSLATLSGETQYF.

This clone was seen only a few times. The chain joins TRBV9 to TRBJ1-1; possibly TRBD1 for D (5 bases). CDR1 is SGDLS, CDR2 YYNGEE, per germline. The germline V and J ends were trimmed by 0 bases and 5 bases, with 17 bases remaining between them. The CDR3 contains 16 residues. The CDR3 region is CASSVARSREGTEAFF. The CDR3, as DNA: TGTGCCAGCAGCGTAGCAAGGTCCAGGGAAGGGACTGAAGCTTTCTTT.

The gene calls are TRBV11-2 and TRBJ2-7; D may be TRBD1 (7 bases). The CDR3 extends over 12 amino acids. With 11 bases removed from V and 2 bases from J, the gap between germline ends came to 13 bases. The germline gives CDR1 SGHAT, CDR2 FQNNGV. The CDR3 region has the DNA TGTGCCTCAGGAGGGGGCCCCTACGAGCAGTACTTC. Translation gives CASGGGPYEQYF.

This clone has just a few counts. The chain recombines TRBV4-1 with TRBJ2-7, with a tentative D call TRBD2 (6 bases). The CDR3 spans 15 residues. V was shortened by 0 bases and J by 2 bases, with 11 bases between the two germline ends. Germline loops: CDR1 MGHRA, CDR2 YSYEKL. The CDR3 nucleotides read TGCGCCAGCAGCCAAGATACGGGGGTGGCCTACGAGCAGTACTTC. This gives the protein CASSQDTGVAYEQYF.

Concerning this clone itself: At one end, the junction sequence differs from germline, possibly due to a read error. The chain joins TRBV7-2 to TRBJ2-3; D is undetermined. Germline V CDR1 and CDR2: SGHTA, FQGNSA. The CDR3 is made up of 11 amino acids. CDR3 DNA: TGTGCCAGCAGCTTAGTGTCAGTCTTGACTTTC. This translates into CASSLVSVLTF.

This clone was detected only a few times. This chain joins TRBV29-1 and TRBJ1-1; maybe TRBD1 (5 bases). Germline V CDR1 and CDR2: SQVTM, ANQGSEA. The CDR3 totals 14 residues. Trimming removed 0 bases at V and 4 bases at J, with 12 bases between. The DNA of the CDR3 is TGCAGCGTTGAAGATAGTCGACAGAGCACTGAAGCTTTCTTT. Translation gives CSVEDSRQSTEAFF.

The V and J genes are TRBV30 and TRBJ1-1; perhaps TRBD1 as D (6 bases). The germline V and J ends were trimmed by 3 bases and 3 bases, with 17 bases remaining between them. The CDR3 sequence is 15 residues long. Germline CDR1 and CDR2: GTSNPN and SVGIG (reference sequence). CDR3 protein: CAWSGRQVVDTEAFF. The CDR3 coding sequence is TGTGCCTGGAGCGGACGACAGGTGGTCGACACTGAAGCTTTCTTT.

V and J are TRBV18 and TRBJ2-7; D is possibly TRBD1 (5 bases). Trimming removed 3 bases from V and 3 bases from J, with 6 bases in between. CDR1 KGHSH and CDR2 LQKENI come from the germline V gene. This CDR3 is 12 amino acids long. CDR3 residues: CASSPTGYEQYF. As DNA, the CDR3 is TGTGCCAGCTCACCTACAGGCTACGAGCAGTACTTC.

CDR3 bases: TGTGCCAGCTCACCACGACAAAATGAAAAACTGTTTTTT. Its protein is CASSPRQNEKLFF. This sequence joins TRBV18 and TRBJ1-4; D remains ambiguous. From germline, CDR1 is KGHSH and CDR2 LQKENI. This CDR3 has 13 amino acids. V was pared by 1 base and J by 5 bases, with 5 bases between.

This clone was seen only a few times. V usage is TRBV6-5 and J usage is TRBJ2-1, with TRBD2 identical over 13 bases. The V gene's germline CDR1 is MNHEY and CDR2 SVGAGI. The CDR3 consists of 16 residues. After removal of 0 bases from V and 5 bases from J, the junction contained 1 base not matched to a gene. CDR3 amino acids: CASSYSGTSGDNEQFF. DNA of the CDR3: TGTGCCAGCAGTTACTCGGGGACTAGCGGGGACAATGAGCAGTTCTTC.

The chain uses TRBV7-9 and TRBJ2-7; possibly TRBD1 for D (6 bases). Germline V gene data show CDR1 as SEHNR and CDR2 as FQNEAQ (reference sequence). CDR3 size: 13 residues. V was cut by 2 bases and J by 6 bases, with 11 bases left in between. The DNA for the CDR3 is TGTGCCAGCAGCTTAATTACAGGGCGCGAGCAGTACTTC. It yields the protein CASSLITGREQYF.

The V gene is TRBV5-6, the J gene TRBJ2-1; TRBD1 matches at 9 bases. In germline, CDR1 is SGHDT, CDR2 YYEEEE. CDR3 size: 15 residues. Unmatched junction bases numbered 5, after V lost 4 bases and J lost 3 bases. The CDR3 coding sequence is TGTGCCAGCAGCCCCGGGACAGGGATCTACAATGAGCAGTTCTTC. Its translation is CASSPGTGIYNEQFF.

V is TRBV7-2 and J is TRBJ2-4; 10 bases are a match to TRBD2. This CDR3 is built from 19 residues. Germline CDR1 reads SGHTA; CDR2 reads FQGNSA. J lost 3 bases, V lost 5 bases, and 16 bases had no gene match. The CDR3 sequence is CASSRQPSGGRGGKNIQYF. DNA for the CDR3: TGTGCCAGCAGCCGACAGCCTAGCGGGGGACGGGGGGGCAAAAACATTCAGTACTTC.

This rearrangement joins TRBV6-5 to TRBJ1-2, with D possibly TRBD1 on 6 matching bases. With 6 bases removed from V and 8 bases from J, the gap between germline ends came to 13 bases. The CDR3 is 12 amino acids. The germline CDR1 and CDR2 sequences are MNHEY and SVGAGI. CDR3 sequence: CASSSGAKGYTF. CDR3 DNA sequence: TGTGCCAGCAGCTCAGGGGCTAAAGGCTACACCTTC.

This chain joins TRBV7-9 and TRBJ2-3; TRBD1 matches at 7 bases. CDR1 and CDR2 (germline): SEHNR, FQNEAQ (reference sequence). Germline trimming cut 2 bases from V and 2 bases from J; bases unmatched to any gene: 4. This CDR3 comprises 15 residues. CDR3 residues: CASSLRGTDTDTQYF. CDR3 coding DNA: TGTGCCAGCAGCTTACGAGGGACAGACACAGATACGCAGTATTTT.

This sequence joins TRBV29-1 and TRBJ2-2; 12 bases fit TRBD2. Germline trimming cut 6 bases from V and 1 base from J; bases unmatched to any gene: 0. CDR3 length equals 14 residues. The V gene's germline CDR1 is SQVTM and CDR2 ANQGSEA. The DNA of the CDR3 is TGCAGCGTGACTAGCGGGGGGAACACCGGGGAGCTGTTTTTT. Translation gives CSVTSGGNTGELFF.

This clone appeared a single time. The chain carries TRBV4-1 and TRBJ2-2, with D maybe TRBD1 (7 bases). CDR1 and CDR2 from the germline V gene are MGHRA and YSYEKL. Trimming removed 3 bases at V and 5 bases at J, with 16 bases between. CDR3 size: 16 residues. CDR3 bases: TGCGCCAGCAGCCAGCTCAGACAGGGAGGAACCGGGGAGCTGTTTTTT. Translation gives CASSQLRQGGTGELFF.

This chain connects TRBV25-1 to TRBJ2-7; no reliable D call. CDR3 length: 13 residues. Trimming took 8 bases from V and 3 from J, leaving 14 bases between them. Germline V lookup: CDR1 MGHDK, CDR2 SYGVNS. The CDR3 is CASSGDANYEQYF. The CDR3 nucleotides are TGTGCCAGCTCAGGCGATGCTAACTACGAGCAGTACTTC.

The chain is built from TRBV29-1 and TRBJ1-2; D unresolved. The germline V and J ends were trimmed by 3 bases and 6 bases, with 23 bases remaining between them. Germline V gene sequence: CDR1 SQVTM, CDR2 ANQGSEA. This CDR3 has 16 amino acids. The CDR3: CSVDGGGRINPDGYTF. The CDR3, as DNA: TGCAGCGTTGATGGTGGAGGGCGGATCAACCCCGATGGCTACACCTTC.